This T cell receptor (beta chain) stems from a study of early T cells in non-severe SARS-CoV-2 infection. V lost 1 base and J lost 3; bases outside the gene matches: 17. The CDR3 consists of 19 residues. There are many counts of this clonotype. Each cDNA molecule carried a unique molecular identifier. Using its own MiXCR run on the 5' RACE reads, TCRdb lists one record per CDR3 protein. Among roughly 51,000 distinct CDR3 sequences listed, 7.7% were seen once. Here the sequenced sample was whole blood, taken at baseline. This receptor was obtained from an adult who was a healthcare worker with PCR-confirmed SARS-CoV-2 infection or an uninfected control (not recorded which). This chain uses TRBV12-3 or TRBV12-4 with TRBJ2-7, with 8 bases fitting TRBD1. In nucleotides, the CDR3 is TGTGCCAGCAGTTTAGTGGCGTACAGGGGGGCTATAGTAGACTACGAGCAGTACTTC. It yields the protein CASSLVAYRGAIVDYEQYF.